Listed below are T cell receptor beta chains from one sample, sequenced in a study of shared clonotypes between healthy human individuals. Here immunoSEQ multiplex PCR was the method, and the copy in TCRdb shows in-frame clones only, minus some. The sample includes about 480,000 clones, 75% to 80% of them seen just once. The source material was PBMCs. All receptors come from a woman aged 40 to 50 in good health. Some clones in this sample may be carry-over from other donors' samples. The CDR3 runs from the conserved cysteine through the conserved F or W. A D gene is named only where the DNA matches it firmly. Clone size is stated in some rows and not others, as once, few, many or a class when expanded.

TRBJ2-7 once TRBD1 TRBV5-1 TGCGCCAGCAGCTTGGAGATACAGGGGTACGAGCAGTACTTC CASSLEIQGYEQYF
TRBJ2-5 - - TRBV19 TGTGCCAGTAGTGCGCCCGAGGGCCAAGAGACCCAGTACTTC CASSAPEGQETQYF
TRBJ1-4 - TRBD1 TRBV5-1 TGCGCCAGCAGCTTACAGGGGATCTTAAATGAAAAACTGTTTTTT CASSLQGILNEKLFF
TRBJ2-5 once TRBD1 TRBV5-4 TGTGCCAGCAGCTCCCCCCCGGGACAGGGGCAAGAGACCCAGTACTTC CASSSPPGQGQETQYF
TRBJ2-2 - TRBD1 TRBV7-9 TGTGCCAGCAGCTTAGACGGGACAGGGAACACCGGGGAGCTGTTTTTT CASSLDGTGNTGELFF
TRBJ1-2 - TRBD1 TRBV5-8 TGTGCCAGCAGCTCGACCGGACAGGTGAACTATGGCTACACCTTC CASSSTGQVNYGYTF
TRBJ2-2 - TRBD2 TRBV6-6 TGTGCCAGCAGGGATCTAGCGGGGAGTCCCGGGGAGCTGTTTTTT CASRDLAGSPGELFF
TRBJ2-7 - TRBD1 TRBV2 TGTGCCAGCAAAATGACAGGGGGACACGAGCAGTACTTC CASKMTGGHEQYF
TRBJ1-1 - - TRBV6-1 TGTGCCAGCATGAAACAGGGTCCTGAAGCTTTCTTT CASMKQGPEAFF
TRBJ2-7 - - TRBV27 TGTGCCAGCAGTTCCGGGGGAGGCGAGCAGTACTTC CASSSGGGEQYF
TRBJ2-5 - - TRBV11-2 TGTGCCAGCAGCTTTGGTCAGCGGGAGACCCAGTACTTC CASSFGQRETQYF
TRBJ2-2 once - TRBV11-2 TGTGCCAGCAGCTTAGTACGGGAGCTGTTTTTT CASSLVRELFF
TRBJ2-7 - TRBD2 TRBV10-3 TGTGCCATCAGTGAGTCGGGGACTACCTACGAGCAGTACTTC CAISESGTTYEQYF
TRBJ2-3 - - TRBV7-2 TGTGCCAGCAGCTACAGCACAGATACGCAGTATTTT CASSYSTDTQYF
TRBJ1-1 - - TRBV7-3 TGTGCCAGCAGCCCCGGAGGAGAGATGAACACTGAAGCTTTCTTT CASSPGGEMNTEAFF
TRBJ2-2 - TRBD2 TRBV5-4 TGTGCCAGCAGCATACGACTAGCGGGGGCCGCCGGGGAGCTGTTTTTT CASSIRLAGAAGELFF
TRBJ1-1 - TRBD1 TRBV2 TGTGCCAGCAGTGAACTTCCGGGACAGGGGGTATCTGAAGCTTTCTTT CASSELPGQGVSEAFF
TRBJ2-2 - TRBD2 TRBV5-4 TGTGCCAGCAGCTTACTAGCGGGAGGGGTCACCGGGGAGCTGTTTTTT CASSLLAGGVTGELFF
TRBJ1-1 many - TRBV19 TGTGCCAGTAGTAATCCGGGGATGAACACTGAAGCTTTCTTT CASSNPGMNTEAFF
TRBJ1-2 - - TRBV11-2 TGTGCCAGCAGCTTAGCCAGAAATCCTAACTATGGCTACACCTTC CASSLARNPNYGYTF
TRBJ2-1 - TRBD1 TRBV7-2 TGTGCCAGCAGCCCGGACAGGGGGCCCTACAATGAGCAGTTCTTC CASSPDRGPYNEQFF
TRBJ2-7 many TRBD1 TRBV28 TGTGCCAGCAGTCCGTACCCGGGACAGGGCTACGAGCAGTACTTC CASSPYPGQGYEQYF
TRBJ2-1 - TRBD1 TRBV7-9 TGTGCCAGCAGCACCGACAGGGCCCTTTACAATGAGCAGTTCTTC CASSTDRALYNEQFF
TRBJ1-3 - - TRBV10-3 TGTGCCATCAGTGAGTACCAAACGGGGGTCCGCTCTGGAAACACCATATATTTT CAISEYQTGVRSGNTIYF
TRBJ1-2 - TRBD1 TRBV5-1 TGCGCCAGCAGCCTGGGACAGAACTATGGCTACACCTTC CASSLGQNYGYTF
TRBJ2-1 - - TRBV7-9 TGTGCCAGCAGCTTAGCTGCGGGAAGGGGGAATGAGCAGTTCTTC CASSLAAGRGNEQFF
TRBJ2-2 once TRBD1 TRBV6-1 TGTGCCAGTGCTCCGGGACAGGGAAACACCGGGGAGCTGTTTTTT CASAPGQGNTGELFF
TRBJ2-1 - TRBD2 TRBV7-2 TGTGCCAGCAGCTTCCGAGGGACTAGCGGGAGGGCATTCTACAATGAGCAGTTCTTC CASSFRGTSGRAFYNEQFF
TRBJ2-7 once TRBD2 TRBV7-8 TGTGCCAGCAGCTTGGCAACTAGCGGGAACTACGAGCAGTACTTC CASSLATSGNYEQYF
TRBJ2-7 - - TRBV11-2 TGTGCCAGCAGCTTGGCGGGCTCCTACGAGCAGTACTTC CASSLAGSYEQYF
TRBJ2-5 - TRBD2 TRBV11-1 TGTGCCAGCAGCTTACACGGTCCCCGGGCGGGAGCATCCCACGGGACCCAGTACTTC CASSLHGPRAGASHGTQYF
TRBJ2-7 - TRBD2 TRBV6-1 TGTGCCAGCAGGGACCCGGGACTAGGGGGCTACGAGCAGTACTTC CASRDPGLGGYEQYF
TRBJ2-7 - TRBD1 TRBV6-1 TGTGCCAGCAGTGACGGGACAGGGAACTCCTACGAGCAGTACTTC CASSDGTGNSYEQYF
TRBJ1-5 few - TRBV28 TGTGCCAGCAGTTTTCGAGGGGTTATCAATCAGCCCCAGCATTTT CASSFRGVINQPQHF
TRBJ1-1 many - TRBV6-1 TGTGCCAGCAGACAGGGAGTGAACACTGAAGCTTTCTTT CASRQGVNTEAFF
TRBJ2-3 few - TRBV7-3 TGTGCCAGCAGCTTAAGGACCGGACAGACCATAGGAATTTCTAGCACAGATACGCAGTATTTT CASSLRTGQTIGISSTDTQYF
TRBJ2-5 - TRBD2 TRBV4-2 TGTGCCAGCAGCCAAGGGCTAGCGGGAGGAGAGACCCAGTACTTC CASSQGLAGGETQYF
TRBJ2-7 - - TRBV7-8 TGTGCCAGCAGCTTGGGTGAAGGGGACGAGCAGTACTTC CASSLGEGDEQYF
TRBJ2-3 - - TRBV7-9 TGTGCCAGCAGCCCCTCAAAGAGCAGCTACACAGATACGCAGTATTTT CASSPSKSSYTDTQYF
TRBJ2-7 - TRBD2 TRBV7-8 TGTGCCAGCAGCTTTCCACCCTGGACTAGCGGGGGGTACGAGCAGTACTTC CASSFPPWTSGGYEQYF
TRBJ1-1 - TRBD1 TRBV10-3 TGTGCCATCAGTGGAGACAGGGGCGACACTGAAGCTTTCTTT CAISGDRGDTEAFF
TRBJ1-3 - TRBD1 TRBV7-2 TGTGCCAGCAGCTTAGCGGGACAGGGAAACACCATATATTTT CASSLAGQGNTIYF
TRBJ1-2 - TRBD1 TRBV7-9 TGTGCCAGCAGCTTAAATCAGGGGGACTATGGCTACACCTTC CASSLNQGDYGYTF
TRBJ1-5 - TRBD1 TRBV4-1 TGCGCCAGCAGCCAAGCGGCAGGGGGCTTGAGCAATCAGCCCCAGCATTTT CASSQAAGGLSNQPQHF
TRBJ2-3 - - TRBV5-1 TGCGCCAGCAGCTTGGTGACAGCTACTAGCACAGATACGCAGTATTTT CASSLVTATSTDTQYF